Listed below are T cell receptor beta chains from one sample, sequenced in a study of blood T cells in healthy people across ages. TCRdb ran MiXCR on the 5' RACE reads and lists one entry per CDR3 protein. The sample lists approximately 360,000 distinct CDR3 sequences, roughly half occurring once. The sequenced sample was blood. The receptors originated from a man aged 60 to 75 in good health. CDR3s include the opening cysteine and the closing phenylalanine or tryptophan. A D gene is named only where the DNA matches it firmly. A clone size is listed for some rows: how often the clone was seen (once, few, many), or a class if it is expanded.

v_call: TRBV7-2; j_call: TRBJ2-1; clone_size: few; d_call: .; cdr3_aa: CASSTRSGASSYNEQFF; cdr3_nt: TGTGCCAGCAGCACGCGCTCCGGGGCAAGCTCCTACAATGAGCAGTTCTTC
v_call: TRBV24-1; j_call: TRBJ2-6; clone_size: .; d_call: .; cdr3_aa: CATSEGRGGANVLTF; cdr3_nt: TGTGCCACCAGTGAGGGCCGGGGTGGGGCCAACGTCCTGACTTTC
v_call: TRBV27; j_call: TRBJ2-5; clone_size: many; d_call: .; cdr3_aa: CASSLMAAQGTQYF; cdr3_nt: TGTGCCAGCAGTTTAATGGCGGCCCAGGGGACCCAGTACTTC
v_call: TRBV2; j_call: TRBJ2-7; clone_size: .; d_call: TRBD1; cdr3_aa: CASRTGGSYEQYF; cdr3_nt: TGTGCCAGCAGGACAGGGGGATCCTACGAGCAGTACTTC
v_call: TRBV12-3/TRBV12-4; j_call: TRBJ1-4; clone_size: once; d_call: .; cdr3_aa: CASSDRDDNEGLFF; cdr3_nt: TGTGCCAGCAGTGACCGGGACGATAATGAGGGGCTGTTTTTT
v_call: TRBV6-4; j_call: TRBJ2-1; clone_size: few; d_call: .; cdr3_aa: CASSDGWEQFF; cdr3_nt: TGTGCCAGCAGTGACGGATGGGAGCAGTTCTTC
v_call: TRBV28; j_call: TRBJ1-2; clone_size: .; d_call: .; cdr3_aa: CASSLSLLPPGYTF; cdr3_nt: TGTGCCAGCAGTTTATCCCTCCTTCCTCCTGGCTACACCTTC
v_call: TRBV29-1; j_call: TRBJ2-7; clone_size: few; d_call: .; cdr3_aa: CSYRGVQDEQYF; cdr3_nt: TGCAGCTATAGGGGGGTTCAGGACGAGCAGTACTTC
v_call: TRBV7-2; j_call: TRBJ2-5; clone_size: .; d_call: TRBD1; cdr3_aa: CASSLTFDRGKKTQYF; cdr3_nt: TGTGCCAGCAGCTTAACCTTTGACAGGGGCAAGAAGACCCAGTACTTC
v_call: TRBV15; j_call: TRBJ2-7; clone_size: .; d_call: .; cdr3_aa: CATSRAPLDKQYF; cdr3_nt: TGTGCCACCAGCAGAGCTCCGTTGGACAAGCAGTACTTC